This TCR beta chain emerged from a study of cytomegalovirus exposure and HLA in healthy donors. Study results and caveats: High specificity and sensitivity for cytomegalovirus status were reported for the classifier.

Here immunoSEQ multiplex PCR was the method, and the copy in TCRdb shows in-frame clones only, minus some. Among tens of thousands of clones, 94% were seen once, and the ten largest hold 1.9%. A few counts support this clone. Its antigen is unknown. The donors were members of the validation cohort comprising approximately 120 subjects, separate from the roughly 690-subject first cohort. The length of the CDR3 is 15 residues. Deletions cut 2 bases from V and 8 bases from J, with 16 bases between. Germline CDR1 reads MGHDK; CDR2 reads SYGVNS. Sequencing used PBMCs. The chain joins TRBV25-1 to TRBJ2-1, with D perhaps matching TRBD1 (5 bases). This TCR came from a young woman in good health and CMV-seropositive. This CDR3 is CASSEARDAPDEQFF. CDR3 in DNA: TGTGCCAGCAGTGAAGCCAGGGATGCCCCTGATGAGCAGTTCTTC.